These 11 T cell receptor beta chains share one sample of origin, sequenced in a study of neurological immune-mediated disorders (dated by TCRdb to between 2017 and 2020). Library prep was done by 5' RACE. The sequencer listed for this sample is Illumina HiSeq 2500. In TCRdb, the public reads were trimmed at Q25 with fastp and aligned with MiXCR, with productive beta chains retained. Entries are consolidated by CDR3 protein sequence, retaining the most common genes and DNA. The sample table lists about 80,000 distinct CDR3 sequences, around 9.9% of them with a count of one. Clones ranked in the top ten supply less than 2% of the sample. The sequenced material came from PBMCs. These receptor sequences come from a man between 45 and 60 years old in good health.

A remark on this clonotype: Just one base apart from a much larger clone, this may be a read error. The chain employs TRBV4-2 and TRBJ2-3; tentatively, D is TRBD2 (7 bases). Trimming shortened V by 1 base and J by 4 bases, and 15 bases separated the two germline ends. CDR1 LGHNA and CDR2 YNFKEQ come from the germline V gene. The CDR3 consists of 16 residues. The DNA of the CDR3 is TGTGCCAGCAGCCAAGTTTCGGGGGGCACGGCAGATACGCAGTATTTT. Protein sequence: CASSQVSGGTADTQYF.

This clonotype was counted at least ten times. This rearrangement joins TRBV4-2 to TRBJ2-7; D perhaps matches TRBD2 (5 bases). The germline CDR1 and CDR2 sequences are LGHNA and YNFKEQ. The CDR3 is 13 amino acids. With 1 base removed from V and 3 bases from J, the gap between germline ends came to 7 bases. Written as DNA, the CDR3 is TGTGCCAGCAGCCAAGTTCGGGACTACGAGCAGTACTTC. Its translation: CASSQVRDYEQYF.

This clonotype was recorded at least ten times. The DNA for the CDR3 is TGTGCCAGCAGCCAAGATGAGGTTATTAATTCACCCCTCCACTTT. Translating gives CASSQDEVINSPLHF. The chain combines TRBV14 with TRBJ1-6, with D unclear. Germline CDR1 is SGHDN and CDR2 is FVKESK. The CDR3 has 15 amino acids. V was trimmed by 0 bases and J by 6 bases, leaving 9 bases between them.

This clonotype was observed at least ten times. The chain recombines TRBV5-1 with TRBJ1-6; no definite D call. The length of the CDR3 is 16 residues. Germline V gene lookup returns CDR1 SGHRS and CDR2 YFSETQ. Trimming stripped 4 bases from V and 2 bases from J, with 13 bases between. CDR3 sequence reads: CASSRRQEAYNSPLHF. The CDR3 nucleotides read TGCGCCAGCAGCCGCCGACAAGAGGCCTATAATTCACCCCTCCACTTT.

This clonotype has at least ten counts. The chain couples TRBV7-9 to TRBJ1-2; D may be TRBD1 (6 bases). V was pared by 5 bases and J by 7 bases, with 23 bases between. The CDR3 sequence is 16 residues long. The germline V gene has CDR1 SEHNR and CDR2 FQNEAQ (reference sequence). Here the CDR3 DNA reads TGTGCCAGCAGCATACCTACAGGGAGGGGAGTGAGTGGCTACACCTTC. Translating gives CASSIPTGRGVSGYTF.

This clonotype showed up many times. V usage is TRBV9 and J usage is TRBJ2-7, with D tentatively TRBD2 (7 bases). CDR1 is SGDLS, CDR2 YYNGEE, per germline. This CDR3 comprises 14 residues. V lost 3 bases to trimming and J lost 2 bases, with 12 bases between them. In nucleotides, the CDR3 is TGTGCCAGCAGCGGGGGGGGGGCCCCCTACGAGCAGTACTTC. Translated: CASSGGGAPYEQYF.

The table lists this clonotype with many counts. The rearrangement links TRBV10-3 to TRBJ2-1, with D maybe TRBD1 (6 bases). V dropped 4 bases and J dropped 2 bases, with 12 bases sitting between them. The CDR3 extends over 15 amino acids. Germline V gene sequence: CDR1 ENHRY, CDR2 SYGVKD. The CDR3 DNA sequence: TGTGCCATCAGTGGCCGGGACAAGACCTACAATGAGCAGTTCTTC. Translated, it gives CAISGRDKTYNEQFF.

This clonotype has a handful of counts. This chain links TRBV3-1 with TRBJ2-5; 11 bases line up with TRBD2. CDR3 length: 18 amino acids. V lost 1 base, J lost 5 bases, and 12 bases stayed unmatched. Germline V gene sequence: CDR1 LGHDT, CDR2 YNNKEL (reference sequence). CDR3 nucleotides: TGTGCCAGCAGCCAAGGAGCGATTAGCGGGGGGGCCCTGGAGACCCAGTACTTC. Residues: CASSQGAISGGALETQYF.

This clonotype was counted at least ten times. The V call is TRBV7-2, the J call TRBJ2-1; TRBD2 aligns across 8 bases. CDR1 and CDR2 (germline): SGHTA, FQGNSA. CDR3 length equals 15 residues. Unmatched junction bases numbered 11, after V lost 5 bases and J lost 8 bases. The CDR3 spells CASSPERESLDEQFF. CDR3 coding DNA: TGTGCCAGCAGCCCCGAGCGGGAGAGTTTGGATGAGCAGTTCTTC.

This clonotype was seen at least ten times. The gene calls are TRBV6-2 or TRBV6-3 and TRBJ2-2, with D uncertain. Germline assignment: CDR1 MNHEY and CDR2 SVGEGT. CDR3 length equals 13 residues. The V end lost 10 bases, the J end lost 7 bases, and 16 bases lay between the germline ends. The CDR3 spells CATSGYRRGELFF. The CDR3 DNA reads as TGTGCCACCTCTGGGTATCGGCGCGGGGAGCTGTTTTTT.

This clonotype was found many times. The rearrangement links TRBV7-2 to TRBJ2-2; possibly TRBD1 or TRBD2 for D (6 bases each). The CDR3 is 15 amino acids. The V end lost 6 bases, the J end lost 7 bases, and 18 bases lay between the germline ends. Germline V gene sequence: CDR1 SGHTA, CDR2 FQGNSA. CDR3 loop: CASSPYREVNGELFF. In nucleotides, the CDR3 is TGTGCCAGCAGTCCCTACAGGGAGGTCAACGGGGAGCTGTTTTTT.